The clone carrying this TCR beta chain occurred a few times. Once RNA had been extracted, it was reverse transcribed into cDNA to act as the sequencing template. Generated by immunoSEQ multiplex PCR, the TCRdb table keeps only in-frame clones and is missing some. Among 110,000 or so clones, about 54% were seen once, and the ten largest hold 25% to 35%. This entry belongs to a study of CD8+ T cells in alopecia areata. Treatment of the sample: oral pan-JAK inhibitor, 5-10 mg twice daily. This sample comprised CD8+ T cells sorted from blood, obtained at week 4, from a patient treated with tofacitinib. The source of this sequence is a human donor with alopecia areata.

CDR3 sequence (DNA): TGTGCCAGCAGCCAAGATTGGCAGCCGTACCAAGAGACCCAGTACTTC. This encodes CASSQDWQPYQETQYF. The chain couples TRBV14 to TRBJ2-5, with no clear D. The germline gives CDR1 SGHDN, CDR2 FVKESK. This CDR3 spans 16 amino acids. Deletions cut 0 bases from V and 0 bases from J, with 11 bases between.